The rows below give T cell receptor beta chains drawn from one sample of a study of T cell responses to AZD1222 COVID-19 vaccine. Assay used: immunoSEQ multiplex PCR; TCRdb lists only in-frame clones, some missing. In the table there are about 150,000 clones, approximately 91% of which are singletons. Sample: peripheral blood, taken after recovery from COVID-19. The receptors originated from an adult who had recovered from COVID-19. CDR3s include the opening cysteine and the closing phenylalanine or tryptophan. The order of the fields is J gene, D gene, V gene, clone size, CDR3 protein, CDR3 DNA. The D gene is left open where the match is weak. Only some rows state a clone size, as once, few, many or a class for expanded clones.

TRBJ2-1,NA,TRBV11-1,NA,CASSPYVGTSNEQFF,TGTGCCAGCAGCCCCTATGTAGGGACAAGCAATGAGCAGTTCTTC
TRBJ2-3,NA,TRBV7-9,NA,CASSGYRGGSSDTQYF,TGTGCCAGCAGCGGATACAGGGGAGGGAGTTCAGATACGCAGTATTTT
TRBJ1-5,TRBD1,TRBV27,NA,CASSTRGTGRGQPQHF,TGTGCCAGCAGTACCAGAGGGACAGGGCGGGGACAGCCCCAGCATTTT
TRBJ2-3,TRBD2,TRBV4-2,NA,CASSQEKGLREGPDTQYF,TGTGCCAGCAGCCAAGAAAAGGGTTTGCGGGAGGGCCCTGATACGCAGTATTTT
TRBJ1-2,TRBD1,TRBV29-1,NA,CSVEKGAELYGYTF,TGCAGCGTTGAAAAGGGGGCTGAATTATATGGCTACACCTTC
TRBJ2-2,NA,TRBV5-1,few,CASSPGQSYTGELFF,TGCGCCAGCAGCCCCGGACAGAGTTACACCGGGGAGCTGTTTTTT
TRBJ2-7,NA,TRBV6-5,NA,CASKGWDLAGRYF,TGTGCCAGCAAGGGTTGGGATCTTGCTGGTCGGTACTTC
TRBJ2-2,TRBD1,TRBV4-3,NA,CASSRAIQGANTGELFF,TGCGCCAGCAGCCGAGCTATTCAGGGGGCGAACACCGGGGAGCTGTTTTTT
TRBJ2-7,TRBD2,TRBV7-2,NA,CASSLSGRSSYEQYF,TGTGCCAGCAGCCTTAGCGGGCGTAGCTCCTACGAGCAGTACTTC
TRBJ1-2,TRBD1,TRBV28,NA,CASSITGDNGYTF,TGTGCCAGCAGTATAACAGGGGATAATGGCTACACCTTC
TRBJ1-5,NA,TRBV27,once,CASSLFGVSNQPQHF,TGTGCCAGCAGTTTGTTTGGGGTTAGCAATCAGCCCCAGCATTTT
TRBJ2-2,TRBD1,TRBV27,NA,CASSLNRGNTGELFF,TGTGCCAGCAGTCTCAACAGGGGGAACACCGGGGAGCTGTTTTTT
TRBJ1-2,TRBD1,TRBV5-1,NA,CASSLWKQGAANGYTF,TGCGCCAGCAGCTTGTGGAAACAGGGGGCTGCAAATGGCTACACCTTC
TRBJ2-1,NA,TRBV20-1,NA,CSLLSNEQFF,TGCAGTCTGTTGAGCAATGAGCAGTTCTTC
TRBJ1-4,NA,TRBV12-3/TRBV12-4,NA,CASSRDRSEKLFF,TGTGCCAGCAGCCGGGACCGAAGTGAAAAACTGTTTTTT
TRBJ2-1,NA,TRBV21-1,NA,CASSKGLAHYNEQFF,TGTGCCAGCAGCAAGGGACTAGCACACTACAATGAGCAGTTCTTC
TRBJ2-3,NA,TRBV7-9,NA,CASSRVDTQYF,TGTGCCAGCAGCCGAGTGGATACGCAGTATTTT
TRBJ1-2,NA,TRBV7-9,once,CASSNKARPGYGYTF,TGTGCCAGCAGCAATAAGGCCAGGCCTGGGTATGGCTACACCTTC
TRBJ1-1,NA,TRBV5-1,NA,CASSLGDMENTEAFF,TGCGCCAGCAGCTTGGGGGACATGGAGAACACTGAAGCTTTCTTT
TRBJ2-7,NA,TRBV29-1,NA,CSVATTAEQYF,TGCAGCGTCGCTACCACGGCCGAGCAGTACTTC
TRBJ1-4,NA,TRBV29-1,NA,CSVSDFPNEKLFF,TGCAGCGTTTCGGACTTCCCGAATGAAAAACTGTTTTTT
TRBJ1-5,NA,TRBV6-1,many,CASSEGRGGNQPQHF,TGTGCCAGCAGTGAAGGTCGGGGGGGCAATCAGCCCCAGCATTTT
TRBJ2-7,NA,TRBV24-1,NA,CATSDLMGEQYF,TGTGCCACCAGTGATTTAATGGGGGAGCAGTACTTC
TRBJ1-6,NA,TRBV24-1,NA,CAPGGQFLYNSPLHF,TGTGCCCCTGGGGGCCAGTTCCTCTATAATTCACCCCTCCACTTT
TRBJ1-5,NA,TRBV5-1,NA,CASSWAGDRNQPQHF,TGCGCCAGCAGCTGGGCAGGGGACCGGAATCAGCCCCAGCATTTT
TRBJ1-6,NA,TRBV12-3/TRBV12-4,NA,CASSLTGNSPLHF,TGTGCCAGCAGTCTCACAGGGAATTCACCCCTCCACTTT
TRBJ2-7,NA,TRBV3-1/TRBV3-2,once,CASSHATYEQYF,TGTGCCAGCAGCCATGCGACCTACGAGCAGTACTTC
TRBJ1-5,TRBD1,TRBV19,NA,CASSSGTVNQPQHF,TGTGCCAGTTCATCCGGGACAGTCAATCAGCCCCAGCATTTT
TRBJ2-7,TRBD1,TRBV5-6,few,CASSDTGGLIYEQYF,TGTGCCAGCAGCGACACAGGGGGCCTTATCTACGAGCAGTACTTC
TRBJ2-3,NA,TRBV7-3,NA,CASSLNPTDTQYF,TGTGCCAGCAGCTTAAACCCCACAGATACGCAGTATTTT
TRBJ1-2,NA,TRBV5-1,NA,CASSGGGPHSYGYTF,TGCGCCAGCAGCGGAGGGGGACCGCACTCCTATGGCTACACCTTC
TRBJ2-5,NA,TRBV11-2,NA,CASSLLGIQETQYF,TGTGCCAGCAGCTTATTGGGTATCCAAGAGACCCAGTACTTC
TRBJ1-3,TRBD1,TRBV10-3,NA,CAISWDRDSGNTIYF,TGTGCCATCAGTTGGGACAGAGACTCTGGAAACACCATATATTTT
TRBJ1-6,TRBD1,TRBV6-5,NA,CASSRGRVDNSPLHF,TGTGCCAGCAGCAGGGGGAGGGTGGACAATTCACCCCTCCACTTT
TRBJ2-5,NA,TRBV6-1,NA,CASSEQDGETQYF,TGTGCCAGCAGTGAACAGGACGGAGAGACCCAGTACTTC
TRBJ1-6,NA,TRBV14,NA,CASSQGRRGAWYSPLHF,TGTGCCAGCAGCCAAGGGAGGAGGGGGGCCTGGTATTCACCCCTCCACTTT
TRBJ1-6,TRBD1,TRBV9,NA,CASSVGGGGSPLHF,TGTGCCAGCAGCGTAGGAGGGGGCGGTTCACCCCTCCACTTT
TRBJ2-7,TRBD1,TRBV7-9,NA,CASSLYQDRGYEQYF,TGTGCCAGCAGCTTATATCAGGACAGGGGCTACGAGCAGTACTTC
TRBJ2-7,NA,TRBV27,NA,CASRHPGPIYEQYF,TGTGCCAGCAGACACCCGGGCCCGATCTACGAGCAGTACTTC
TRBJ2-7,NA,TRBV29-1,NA,CSVEDPGSSYEQYF,TGCAGCGTTGAAGACCCGGGGAGCTCCTACGAGCAGTACTTC
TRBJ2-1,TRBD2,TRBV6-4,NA,CASSETSGGAGNEQFF,TGTGCCAGCAGTGAAACTAGCGGGGGGGCCGGGAATGAGCAGTTCTTC
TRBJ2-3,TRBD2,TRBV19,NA,CASSNGGRGTDTQYF,TGTGCCAGTAGTAACGGGGGGAGGGGCACAGATACGCAGTATTTT
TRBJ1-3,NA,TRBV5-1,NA,CASSLGRSSGNTIYF,TGCGCCAGCAGCTTGGGCCGGAGCTCTGGAAACACCATATATTTT
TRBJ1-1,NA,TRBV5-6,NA,CASSLTWVRSTEAFF,TGTGCCAGCAGCTTGACCTGGGTAAGGAGCACTGAAGCTTTCTTT
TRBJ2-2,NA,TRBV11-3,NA,CASSLEGRESGELFF,TGTGCCAGCAGCTTAGAGGGCAGGGAGTCCGGGGAGCTGTTTTTT
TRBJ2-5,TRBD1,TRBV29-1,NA,CSGRGSETQYF,TGCAGCGGCAGGGGGAGCGAGACCCAGTACTTC